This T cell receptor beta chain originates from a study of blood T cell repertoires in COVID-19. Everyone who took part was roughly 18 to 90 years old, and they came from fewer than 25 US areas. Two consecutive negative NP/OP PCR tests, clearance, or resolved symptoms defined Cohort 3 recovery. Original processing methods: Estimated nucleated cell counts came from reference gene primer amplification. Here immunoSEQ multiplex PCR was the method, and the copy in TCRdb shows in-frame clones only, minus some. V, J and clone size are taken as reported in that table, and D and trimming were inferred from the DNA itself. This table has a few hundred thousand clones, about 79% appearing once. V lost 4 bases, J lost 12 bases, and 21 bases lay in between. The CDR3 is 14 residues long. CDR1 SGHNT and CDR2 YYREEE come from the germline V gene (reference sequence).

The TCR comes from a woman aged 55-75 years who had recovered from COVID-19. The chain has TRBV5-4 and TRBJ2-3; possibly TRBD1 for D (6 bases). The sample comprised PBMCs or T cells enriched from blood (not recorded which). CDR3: CASSDGTKGPLQYF. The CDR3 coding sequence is TGTGCCAGCAGCGACGGGACAAAGGGCCCGTTACAGTATTTT.